This TCR beta chain was identified in a study of beta chain features in type 1 diabetes. Expressed TCRB transcripts got sequenced, as all isolated RNA was reverse transcribed. Sequenced by immunoSEQ multiplex PCR; TCRdb stores in-frame clones only, minus some. The sample has under 400,000 clones; around 13% are singletons. Worth noting for this clone: Antigen unknown.

Sorting of CD4+ naive, central memory, regulatory and stem cell-like memory cells was performed via CD45RO/CCR7/CD25/CD127/CD95/CD27. The purity of all sorted populations exceeded 98%. Germline values: CDR1 MDHEN, CDR2 SYDVKM. The CDR3 sequence is 12 residues long. The V and J ends lost 6 bases and 6 bases, in that order; junction bases with no gene match: 2. Findings and caveats of the study: Patients with Type 1 diabetes showed moderately but significantly shorter TCRB CDR3s in all four CD4+ subsets. The question left open here concerned HLA type influencing TCRB rearrangement.

The sequence was collected from a young woman with type 1 diabetes. Sequenced input: naive CD4+ T cells from blood. The chain carries TRBV28 and TRBJ1-1; 9 bases are a match to TRBD1. Here the CDR3 DNA reads TGTGCCAGCAGGGGACAGGGTTCTGAAGCTTTCTTT. It codes for CASRGQGSEAFF.